What follows describes a single T cell receptor (beta chain). The antigen is undetermined. This CDR3 has 18 residues. Germline V gene data show CDR1 as KGHDR and CDR2 as SFDVKD. The ends lost 0 bases at V and 6 bases at J; junction bases unmatched: 13. The record originates from a study of vaccination effects on CD4 cells after COVID-19. Sequencing was performed with immunoSEQ multiplex PCR; in TCRdb, only in-frame clones are kept and a portion is missing. In the table there are about 80,000 clones, roughly 73% of which are singletons. Before sequencing took place, the ViraFEST assay used viral peptide pools to expand antigen-specific CD4+ T cells. Following a roughly ten-day culture, CD4+ T cells were purified. Two-dose BNT162b2 or mRNA-1273 vaccination was given to participants.

V gene TRBV24-1 combines with J gene TRBJ1-3, with TRBD1 identical over 7 bases. The sequences come from CD4+ T cells from PBMCs cultured with HCoV-OC43 spike peptides, collected after COVID-19 vaccination. The subset here: HCoV-OC43 spike overlapping peptide pool stimulation. The receptor was derived from a human donor who received a COVID-19 vaccine. The chain's CDR3 is CATSDLDLTGSRENTIYF. The CDR3 DNA sequence: TGTGCCACCAGTGATTTGGATTTGACAGGGAGTCGCGAAAACACCATATATTTT.